These T cell receptor beta chains were read from a single sample in a study of T cell repertoires in ileal Crohn's disease. Using immunoSEQ multiplex PCR, the repertoire was profiled, and TCRdb retains in-frame clones only, with some absent. The sample lists about 8,200 clones, roughly 73% seen once, with around 8% in the top ten. The sequenced sample consisted of ileal tissue. The receptor source for this set is an adult with Crohn's disease. The CDR3 runs from the conserved cysteine through the conserved F or W. A D gene is named only where the DNA matches it firmly. Not all rows give a size; the values are once, few, many and, for expanded clones, a class.

NA	TRBD2	TRBV2	TRBJ2-7	CASRRLAGDYEQYF	TGTGCCAGCAGACGACTAGCGGGGGACTACGAGCAGTACTTC
NA	TRBD1	TRBV7-2	TRBJ2-1	CASSLGAGTGEQFF	TGTGCCAGCAGCTTAGGGGCAGGGACAGGTGAGCAGTTCTTC
NA	NA	TRBV7-3	TRBJ1-6	CASSLSGDPSSPLHF	TGTGCCAGCAGCCTATCGGGGGACCCCAGTTCACCCCTCCACTTT
few	TRBD2	TRBV6-1	TRBJ2-2	CASSEGGGTSGELFF	TGTGCCAGCAGTGAGGGGGGGGGTACCTCCGGGGAGCTGTTTTTT
NA	TRBD2	TRBV7-2	TRBJ2-7	CASSLAGGGQYTHEQYF	TGTGCCAGCAGCTTAGCAGGCGGGGGGCAATATACCCACGAGCAGTACTTC
NA	TRBD2	TRBV7-3	TRBJ2-3	CASSFSGGSTDTQYF	TGTGCCAGCAGCTTCTCGGGGGGGAGCACAGATACGCAGTATTTT
once	NA	TRBV4-3	TRBJ2-3	CASSQERRDTDTQYF	TGCGCCAGCAGCCAAGAAAGGAGGGACACAGATACGCAGTATTTT
NA	NA	TRBV30	TRBJ1-5	CAWSRSSNQPQHF	TGTGCCTGGAGTCGGTCCTCCAATCAGCCCCAGCATTTT
NA	TRBD1	TRBV29-1	TRBJ1-2	CSVERTGSRYGYTF	TGCAGCGTTGAACGGACAGGTAGCCGCTATGGCTACACCTTC
NA	TRBD1	TRBV4-3	TRBJ2-6	CASSRDRSSGANVLTF	TGCGCCAGCAGCCGGGACAGGTCCTCTGGGGCCAACGTCCTGACTTTC
NA	TRBD1	TRBV6-1	TRBJ1-3	CASSEGQGGNTIYF	TGTGCCAGCAGTGAAGGACAGGGTGGAAACACCATATATTTT
NA	NA	TRBV7-3	TRBJ1-3	CASSHTGPGNTIYF	TGTGCCAGCAGCCATACAGGGCCTGGAAACACCATATATTTT
NA	NA	TRBV5-1	TRBJ2-2	CASKAGAATGELFF	TGCGCCAGCAAAGCAGGGGCTGCCACCGGGGAGCTGTTTTTT
NA	NA	TRBV2	TRBJ2-1	CASSDRAFGNEQFF	TGTGCCAGCAGTGACAGGGCTTTTGGGAATGAGCAGTTCTTC
NA	TRBD2	TRBV2	TRBJ2-7	CASKNSGGKYEQYF	TGTGCCAGCAAAAATAGCGGGGGTAAATACGAGCAGTACTTC
few	TRBD2	TRBV19	TRBJ2-2	CASTGLAANTGELFF	TGTGCCAGTACGGGACTAGCGGCGAACACCGGGGAGCTGTTTTTT
once	NA	TRBV6-5	TRBJ1-2	CASTPGGVYGYTF	TGTGCCAGCACCCCGGGGGGTGTCTATGGCTACACCTTC
NA	TRBD2	TRBV30	TRBJ2-1	CAWRGMGGGKNEQFF	TGTGCCTGGAGGGGCATGGGCGGGGGGAAAAATGAGCAGTTCTTC
NA	TRBD2	TRBV6-5	TRBJ2-7	CAASTGTSGSYEQYF	TGTGCCGCATCTACCGGGACTAGCGGTTCCTACGAGCAGTACTTC
NA	NA	TRBV7-9	TRBJ2-1	CAIAGSSNEQFF	TGTGCCATAGCCGGGTCGTCCAATGAGCAGTTCTTC
once	NA	TRBV27	TRBJ1-2	CASSLSGALNYGYTF	TGTGCCAGCAGTTTATCAGGGGCCCTTAACTATGGCTACACCTTC
NA	TRBD2	TRBV6-1	TRBJ2-5	CASSENRGLRSPIEETQYF	TGTGCCAGCAGTGAAAATCGGGGACTACGGAGCCCTATAGAAGAGACCCAGTACTTC
NA	TRBD1	TRBV7-8	TRBJ2-7	CASSRSDRTYEQYF	TGTGCCAGCAGCCGCTCGGACAGGACCTACGAGCAGTACTTC
NA	TRBD1	TRBV2	TRBJ1-1	CASSTQGTANTEAFF	TGTGCCAGCAGTACACAGGGGACCGCGAACACTGAAGCTTTCTTT
once	NA	TRBV27	TRBJ1-2	CASSNTAFTGNYGYTF	TGTGCCAGCAGTAATACCGCTTTTACAGGGAACTATGGCTACACCTTC
NA	NA	TRBV4-2	TRBJ1-3	CASSQTTGQGSGNTIYF	TGTGCCAGCAGCCAAACCACGGGTCAGGGCTCTGGAAACACCATATATTTT
NA	NA	TRBV5-1	TRBJ2-2	CASSLVVGGLNTGELFF	TGCGCCAGCAGCTTGGTGGTCGGGGGGCTGAACACCGGGGAGCTGTTTTTT
NA	TRBD1	TRBV6-1	TRBJ1-2	CASSLGQVANYGYTF	TGTGCCAGCAGTCTGGGACAGGTAGCTAACTATGGCTACACCTTC
NA	NA	TRBV5-1	TRBJ2-1	CASSLGSTSPYNEQFF	TGCGCCAGCAGCTTGGGATCCACGAGTCCCTACAATGAGCAGTTCTTC
few	TRBD1	TRBV6-1	TRBJ1-5	CASSESPGQGNQPQHF	TGTGCCAGCAGTGAAAGTCCGGGACAGGGGAATCAGCCCCAGCATTTT
NA	NA	TRBV2	TRBJ1-2	CASSVLADTFYGYTF	TGTGCCAGCAGTGTTCTCGCGGACACCTTCTATGGCTACACCTTC
NA	NA	TRBV7-3	TRBJ1-2	CASSPSSGGYGYTF	TGTGCCAGCAGCCCCTCTTCGGGGGGCTATGGCTACACCTTC
NA	NA	TRBV6-4	TRBJ1-4	CASSDPLDSTNEKLFF	TGTGCCAGCAGTGACCCTTTGGACTCAACTAATGAAAAACTGTTTTTT
NA	TRBD1	TRBV7-4	TRBJ2-7	CASSLDPRQGWGEQYF	TGTGCCAGCAGCTTAGACCCGCGACAGGGCTGGGGGGAGCAGTACTTC
NA	TRBD1	TRBV19	TRBJ1-1	CASSSRQGIRADTEAFF	TGTGCCAGTAGTTCAAGACAGGGGATTAGAGCGGACACTGAAGCTTTCTTT